This record covers a single T cell receptor beta chain. Its target is unknown. PCR used 60 Vbeta primers and 13 Jbeta primers. Assay: immunoSEQ multiplex PCR; the TCRdb copy retains only in-frame clones and omits some. The sample has 130,000 or so clones, 75% to 80% seen once. The CDR3 extends over 16 amino acids. Trimming left V 7 bases short and J 6 bases short, with 24 bases between. CDR1 and CDR2 (germline): MDHEN, SYDVKM. The source of the sample is a study of cytomegalovirus exposure and HLA in healthy donors. Study observations and caveats: It was reported in a later analysis that an Asian-associated ancestry cluster showed fewer N-insertions than the 666-donor mean. Indistinguishable V segments such as TRBV6-2 and TRBV6-3 were excluded. Per a prior analysis, the majority of TCR beta V segments were productive roughly 90% or roughly 30% of the time.

The origin of this receptor is a female donor in good health and CMV-seronegative. Input material: PBMCs. This rearrangement joins TRBV28 to TRBJ1-1, with TRBD1 as a possible D gene (6 bases). The DNA for the CDR3 is TGTGCCAGCACTCAAGCGGGGGCCCCTCTTGGCGCTGAAGCTTTCTTT. Its translation: CASTQAGAPLGAEAFF. Drawing the rest from reference TRBV28 and TRBJ1-1, the complete variable domain is DVKVTQSSRYLVKRTGEKVFLECVQDMDHENMFWYRQDPGLGLRLIYFSYDVKMKEKGDIPEGYSVSREKKERFSLILESASTNQTSMYLCASTQAGAPLGAEAFFGQGTRLTVV.